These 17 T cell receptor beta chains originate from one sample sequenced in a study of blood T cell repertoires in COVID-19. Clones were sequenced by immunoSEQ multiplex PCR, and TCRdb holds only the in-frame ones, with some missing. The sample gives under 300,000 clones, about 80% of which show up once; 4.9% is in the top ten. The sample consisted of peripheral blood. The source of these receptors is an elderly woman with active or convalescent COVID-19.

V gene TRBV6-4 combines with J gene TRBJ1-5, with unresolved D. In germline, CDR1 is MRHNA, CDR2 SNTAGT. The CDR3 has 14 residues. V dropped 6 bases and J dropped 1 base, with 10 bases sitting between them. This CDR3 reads CASSFSGSNQPQHF. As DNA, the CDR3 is TGTGCCAGCAGCTTCTCTGGCAGCAATCAGCCCCAGCATTTT.

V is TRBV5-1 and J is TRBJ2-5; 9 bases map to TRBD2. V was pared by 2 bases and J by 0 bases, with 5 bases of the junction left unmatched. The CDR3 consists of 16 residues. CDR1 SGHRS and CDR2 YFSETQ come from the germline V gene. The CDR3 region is CASSFLSGGYQETQYF. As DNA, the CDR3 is TGCGCCAGCAGCTTCCTCAGCGGGGGGTACCAAGAGACCCAGTACTTC.

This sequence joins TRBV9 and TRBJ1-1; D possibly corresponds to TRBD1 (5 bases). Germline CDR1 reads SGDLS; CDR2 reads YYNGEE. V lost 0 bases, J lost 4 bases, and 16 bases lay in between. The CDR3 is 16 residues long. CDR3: CASSVGYPGPSTEAFF. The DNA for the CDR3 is TGTGCCAGCAGCGTAGGGTATCCAGGGCCGAGCACTGAAGCTTTCTTT.

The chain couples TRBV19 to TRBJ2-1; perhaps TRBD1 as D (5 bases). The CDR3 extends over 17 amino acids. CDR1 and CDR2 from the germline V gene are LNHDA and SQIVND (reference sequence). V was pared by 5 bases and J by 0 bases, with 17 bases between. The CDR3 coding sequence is TGTGCCAGTAGTGGATGGGGCCTTACGAGCTCCTACAATGAGCAGTTCTTC. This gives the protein CASSGWGLTSSYNEQFF.

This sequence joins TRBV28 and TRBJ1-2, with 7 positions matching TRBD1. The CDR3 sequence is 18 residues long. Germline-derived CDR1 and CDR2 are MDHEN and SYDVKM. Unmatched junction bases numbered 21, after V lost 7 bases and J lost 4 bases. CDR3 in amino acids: CASTSFPPGQKISYGYTF. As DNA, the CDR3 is TGTGCCAGCACCTCCTTCCCACCGGGACAGAAGATTTCCTATGGCTACACCTTC.

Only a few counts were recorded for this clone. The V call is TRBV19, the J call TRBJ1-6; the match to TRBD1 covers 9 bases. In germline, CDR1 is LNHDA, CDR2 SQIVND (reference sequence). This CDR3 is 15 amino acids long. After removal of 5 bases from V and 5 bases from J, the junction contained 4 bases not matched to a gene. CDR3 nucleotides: TGTGCCAGTAGTCTACGGACAGGGGATAATTCACCCCTCCACTTT. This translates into CASSLRTGDNSPLHF.

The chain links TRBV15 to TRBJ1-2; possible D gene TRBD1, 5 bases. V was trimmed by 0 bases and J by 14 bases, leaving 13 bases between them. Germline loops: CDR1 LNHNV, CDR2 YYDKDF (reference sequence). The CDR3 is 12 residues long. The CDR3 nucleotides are TGTGCCACCAGCAGAGATAGAGGGGCGGGAACCTTC. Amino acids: CATSRDRGAGTF.

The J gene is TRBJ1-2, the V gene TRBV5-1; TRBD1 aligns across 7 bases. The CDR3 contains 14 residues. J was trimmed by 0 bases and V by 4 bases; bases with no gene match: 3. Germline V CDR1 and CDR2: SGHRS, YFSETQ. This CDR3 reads CASSQGVTNYGYTF. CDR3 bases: TGCGCCAGCAGCCAGGGGGTTACTAACTATGGCTACACCTTC.

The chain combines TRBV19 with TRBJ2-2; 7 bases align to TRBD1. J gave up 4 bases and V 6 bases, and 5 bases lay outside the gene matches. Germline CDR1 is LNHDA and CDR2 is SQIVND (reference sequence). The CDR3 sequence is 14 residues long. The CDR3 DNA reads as TGTGCCAGTAGGAGGACAGGCAGCACCGGGGAGCTGTTTTTT. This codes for CASRRTGSTGELFF.

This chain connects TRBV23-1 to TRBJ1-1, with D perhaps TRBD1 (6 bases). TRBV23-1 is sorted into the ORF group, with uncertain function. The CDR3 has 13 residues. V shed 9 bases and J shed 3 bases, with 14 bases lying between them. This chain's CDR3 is CASFGQMDTEAFF. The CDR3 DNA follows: TGCGCCAGTTTTGGACAGATGGACACTGAAGCTTTCTTT.

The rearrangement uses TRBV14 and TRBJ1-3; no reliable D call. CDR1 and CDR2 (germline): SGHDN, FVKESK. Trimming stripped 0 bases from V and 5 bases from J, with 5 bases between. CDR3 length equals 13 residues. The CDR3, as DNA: TGTGCCAGCAGCCAAGACACTAGAAACACCATATATTTT. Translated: CASSQDTRNTIYF.

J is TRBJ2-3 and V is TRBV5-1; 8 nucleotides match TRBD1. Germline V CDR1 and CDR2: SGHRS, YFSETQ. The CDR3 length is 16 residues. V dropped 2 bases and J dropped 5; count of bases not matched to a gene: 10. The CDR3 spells CASSLNGQGGGDTQYF. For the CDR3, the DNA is TGCGCCAGCAGCTTAAATGGACAGGGCGGTGGAGATACGCAGTATTTT.

The CDR3 spells CASSLTGGQETQYF. Written as DNA, the CDR3 is TGTGCCAGCTCACTCACAGGGGGCCAAGAGACCCAGTACTTC. J is TRBJ2-5 and V is TRBV18; the match to TRBD1 covers 8 bases. CDR1 is KGHSH and CDR2 is LQKENI in the germline V gene. The length of the CDR3 is 14 residues. Trimming at V came to 4 bases and at J to 1 base, leaving 2 bases not matched to a gene.

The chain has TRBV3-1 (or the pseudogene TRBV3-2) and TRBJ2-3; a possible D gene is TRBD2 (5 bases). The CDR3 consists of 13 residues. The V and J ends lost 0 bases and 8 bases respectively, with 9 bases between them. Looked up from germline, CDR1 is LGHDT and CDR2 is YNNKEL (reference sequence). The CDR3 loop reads CASSQDDAGTQYF. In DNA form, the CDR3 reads TGTGCCAGCAGCCAAGACGACGCGGGTACGCAGTATTTT.

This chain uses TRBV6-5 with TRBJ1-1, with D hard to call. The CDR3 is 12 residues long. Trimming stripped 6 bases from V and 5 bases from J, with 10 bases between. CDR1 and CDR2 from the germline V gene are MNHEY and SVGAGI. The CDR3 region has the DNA TGTGCCAGCAGATCAGGAGGAACTGAAGCTTTCTTT. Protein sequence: CASRSGGTEAFF.

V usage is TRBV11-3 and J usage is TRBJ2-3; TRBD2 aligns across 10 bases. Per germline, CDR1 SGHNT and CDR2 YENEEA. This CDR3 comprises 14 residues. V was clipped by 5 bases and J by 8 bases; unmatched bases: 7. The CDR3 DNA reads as TGTGCCAGCAGCCCCAGCAGACTAGCGGGTACGCAGTATTTT. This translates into CASSPSRLAGTQYF.

This chain's CDR3 is CASSHGQEQKLFF. The CDR3 DNA sequence: TGTGCCAGCAGCCATGGACAGGAGCAAAAACTGTTTTTT. V usage is TRBV3-1 (or the pseudogene TRBV3-2) and J usage is TRBJ1-4; 7 positions match TRBD1. V trimming: 3 bases; J trimming: 9 bases; junction bases outside the gene matches: 4. The CDR3 is 13 residues long. Germline CDR1 and CDR2: LGHDT and YNNKEL (reference sequence).